This entry describes one T cell receptor beta chain. This entry is derived from a study of long-term antiretroviral therapy in people with HIV. Researchers report immunoSEQ v3.0 was run at survey level. Method: immunoSEQ multiplex PCR; TCRdb's copy keeps in-frame clones and lacks some. Of around 40,000 clones listed, 80% to 90% are singletons. Germline-derived CDR1 and CDR2 are ENHRY and SYGVKD. There are 15 residues in the CDR3. V lost 3 bases, J lost 4 bases, and 8 bases stayed unmatched. Treatment of all HIV participants took place in the United States. The chain combines TRBV10-3 with TRBJ2-7; TRBD2 agrees at 8 bases. This receptor was identified in a young woman with HIV. The sample consisted of unsorted PBMCs, taken just before starting antiretroviral therapy. CDR3 amino acids: CAISDPGTSSYEQYF. The CDR3 DNA is TGTGCCATCAGTGATCCCGGGACTAGTTCTTACGAGCAGTACTTC.